These 15 T cell receptor beta chains were all obtained from the same sample, sequenced in a study of cytomegalovirus exposure and HLA in healthy donors. With 60 Vbeta and 13 Jbeta primers, the PCR was carried out. Sequenced by immunoSEQ multiplex PCR; TCRdb stores in-frame clones only, minus some. The repertoire includes about 160,000 clones, roughly 85% of them detected once, and approximately 1.3% sits in the top ten. The source material was PBMCs. The receptors shown here come from a man aged 25 to 40 in good health and CMV-seronegative.

The V and J genes are TRBV19 and TRBJ2-3; D may be TRBD2 (5 bases). The length of the CDR3 is 17 residues. The germline CDR1 and CDR2 sequences are LNHDA and SQIVND (reference sequence). Trimming stripped 3 bases from V and 5 bases from J, with 21 bases between. The CDR3 sequence: CASSIETPTGVGDTQYF. Written as DNA, the CDR3 is TGTGCCAGTAGTATCGAGACTCCGACCGGGGTGGGAGATACGCAGTATTTT.

V is TRBV6-1 and J is TRBJ2-7, with 9 bases fitting TRBD1. Germline CDR1 is MNHNS and CDR2 is SASEGT. The CDR3 runs 15 residues. J was trimmed by 4 bases and V by 6 bases; bases with no gene match: 10. The CDR3 protein is CASSPRDRDFYEQYF. The CDR3, as DNA: TGTGCCAGCAGCCCTCGGGACAGGGATTTTTACGAGCAGTACTTC.

The chain is built from TRBV30 and TRBJ2-5; TRBD2 might be the D (7 bases). This CDR3 is built from 14 residues. V was pared by 7 bases and J by 3 bases, with 18 bases between. Germline V gene lookup returns CDR1 GTSNPN and CDR2 SVGIG (reference sequence). The CDR3 region is CASSGGWGKETQYF. The DNA for the CDR3 is TGTGCCTCCTCGGGGGGCTGGGGAAAAGAGACCCAGTACTTC.

The chain couples TRBV19 to TRBJ1-5, with TRBD1 matching 11 bases. J was trimmed by 2 bases and V by 2 bases; bases with no gene match: 2. Germline V gene lookup returns CDR1 LNHDA and CDR2 SQIVND (reference sequence). The CDR3 contains 16 residues. The CDR3 is CASSIWGQGGNQPQHF. The CDR3, as DNA: TGTGCCAGTAGTATATGGGGACAGGGGGGCAATCAGCCCCAGCATTTT.

The V call is TRBV5-1, the J call TRBJ2-3; 12 bases match TRBD2. CDR1 is SGHRS, CDR2 YFSETQ, per germline. This CDR3 comprises 16 residues. Losses at the gene ends were 4 bases for V and 4 bases for J; bases not matched to a gene: 7. This chain's CDR3 is CASSQLAGGRPDTQYF. CDR3 nucleotide sequence: TGCGCCAGCAGCCAACTAGCGGGGGGAAGGCCAGATACGCAGTATTTT.

This chain links TRBV4-3 with TRBJ2-7; a possible D gene is TRBD2 (6 bases). The CDR3 runs to 15 residues. Germline CDR1 LGHNA, CDR2 YSLEER. The germline V and J ends were trimmed by 4 bases and 1 base, with 14 bases remaining between them. CDR3 coding DNA: TGCGCCAGCAGCCGGATGAGGGACTTATCCTACGAGCAGTACTTC. Translation: CASSRMRDLSYEQYF.

CDR3 sequence reads: CASSFGGQEKLFF. CDR3 in DNA: TGCGCCAGCAGCTTCGGGGGTCAGGAAAAACTGTTTTTT. The chain is built from TRBV5-1 and TRBJ1-4; a weak D match, TRBD1 (5 bases). In germline, CDR1 is SGHRS, CDR2 YFSETQ. The CDR3 runs to 13 residues. V dropped 2 bases and J dropped 8 bases, with 10 bases sitting between them.

The gene calls are TRBV5-6 and TRBJ2-2; 7 bases line up with TRBD1. The CDR3 is 15 residues long. Germline CDR1 reads SGHDT; CDR2 reads YYEEEE. The trim removed 3 bases at V and 3 bases at J, leaving 5 bases unmatched. The CDR3 region has the DNA TGTGCCAGCAGCTCCTATGACAGGGACACCGGGGAGCTGTTTTTT. Translation gives CASSSYDRDTGELFF.

The chain links TRBV20-1 to TRBJ1-1, with 7 positions matching TRBD1. CDR3 length equals 11 residues. Germline CDR1 DFQATT, CDR2 SNEGSKA (reference sequence). The CDR3 coding sequence is TGCAGCTGGGACAGAAACACTGAAGCTTTCTTT. Translation gives CSWDRNTEAFF.

The rearrangement links TRBV15 to TRBJ2-3, with unresolved D. The CDR3 is 16 amino acids. Trimming pared 0 bases from V and 0 bases from J, leaving 10 bases between. The germline CDR1 and CDR2 sequences are LNHNV and YYDKDF (reference sequence). The CDR3 DNA follows: TGTGCCACCAGCAGAGATCTCAGATGGAGCACAGATACGCAGTATTTT. It specifies CATSRDLRWSTDTQYF.

Notes on this clone: At the DNA level, this CDR3 is encoded by other sequences in the same sample as well. V and J are TRBV30 and TRBJ2-7, with 8 bases matching TRBD1. The CDR3 length is 13 residues. Germline V gives CDR1 GTSNPN, CDR2 SVGIG (reference sequence). V was clipped by 2 bases and J by 5 bases; unmatched bases: 5. The CDR3: CAWSWTGNDEQYF. DNA of the CDR3: TGTGCCTGGAGTTGGACAGGGAACGACGAGCAGTACTTC. Full variable domain (missing parts from reference TRBV30 and TRBJ2-7): SQTIHQWPATLVQPVGSPLSLECTVEGTSNPNLYWYRQAAGRGLQLLFYSVGIGQISSEVPQNLSASRPQDRQFILSSKKLLLSDSGFYLCAWSWTGNDEQYFGPGTRLTVT.

The genes are TRBV11-3 and TRBJ1-5; D is unclear. CDR3 length: 17 residues. The germline V and J ends were trimmed by 1 base and 0 bases, with 13 bases remaining between them. CDR1 is SGHNT, CDR2 YENEEA, per germline. The CDR3 reads CASSLVWANYSNQPQHF. The CDR3 DNA is TGTGCCAGCAGCTTAGTTTGGGCGAATTATAGCAATCAGCCCCAGCATTTT.

This chain joins TRBV5-1 and TRBJ1-4; 9 nucleotides agree with TRBD1. Trimming at V came to 3 bases and at J to 7 bases, leaving 4 bases not matched to a gene. CDR1 and CDR2 from the germline V gene are SGHRS and YFSETQ. This CDR3 is built from 14 residues. CDR3 in amino acids: CASSWTGEVEKLFF. The CDR3 nucleotides are TGCGCCAGCAGCTGGACAGGGGAAGTTGAAAAACTGTTTTTT.

This chain connects TRBV27 to TRBJ1-4; D call uncertain. Trimming removed 0 bases from V and 0 bases from J, with 11 bases in between. In germline, CDR1 is MNHEY, CDR2 SMNVEV (reference sequence). This CDR3 region has 17 residues. CDR3 residues: CASSLSPGIATNEKLFF. CDR3 nucleotide sequence: TGTGCCAGCAGTTTATCGCCCGGGATTGCAACTAATGAAAAACTGTTTTTT.

The chain has TRBV28 and TRBJ2-3, with 10 bases lining up with TRBD1. Germline values: CDR1 MDHEN, CDR2 SYDVKM. V lost 4 bases and J lost 8; bases outside the gene matches: 12. This CDR3 region has 16 residues. CDR3 in DNA: TGTGCCAGCAGTTCGACAGGGGGCTTGGCGGGGGGTACGCAGTATTTT. This gives the protein CASSSTGGLAGGTQYF.